These 8 T cell receptor beta chains originate from one sample sequenced in a study of blood T cell repertoires in COVID-19. Some clones are missing from TCRdb's copy, which holds only in-frame ones; the method was immunoSEQ multiplex PCR. The repertoire includes 200,000 or so clones, approximately 88% of them detected once, and approximately 2.5% sits in the top ten. Sequencing input: PBMCs or T cells enriched from blood (not recorded which). These receptors were obtained from a woman aged 40 to 50 with acute COVID-19.

The rearrangement joins TRBV6-4 to TRBJ2-7, with D possibly being TRBD2 (5 bases). V lost 0 bases, J lost 6 bases, and 12 bases lay in between. The CDR3 is 14 residues long. CDR1 and CDR2 (germline): MRHNA, SNTAGT. In DNA, the CDR3 is TGTGCCAGCAGTGACTCTAAGAGGGTAGGCGAGCAGTACGTC. Protein sequence: CASSDSKRVGEQYV.

V and J are TRBV4-1 and TRBJ2-2; possibly TRBD2 for D (5 bases). V gave up 4 bases and J gave up 4 bases, with 13 bases separating them. This CDR3 has 15 amino acids. Germline lookup yields CDR1 MGHRA and CDR2 YSYEKL. DNA for the CDR3: TGCGCCAGCAGCCGCACGGGGTCTTTCACCGGGGAGCTGTTTTTT. Encoded protein: CASSRTGSFTGELFF.

This chain uses TRBV19 with TRBJ2-2, with TRBD1 matching over 11 bases. The CDR3 runs 18 residues. Germline V lookup: CDR1 LNHDA, CDR2 SQIVND (reference sequence). The ends lost 3 bases at V and 0 bases at J; junction bases unmatched: 6. In nucleotides, the CDR3 is TGTGCCAGTAGTATGAGGGGACAGGGGGTTGCGAACACCGGGGAGCTGTTTTTT. It is translated as CASSMRGQGVANTGELFF.

The V and J genes are TRBV27 and TRBJ2-3; D unclear. Germline V gives CDR1 MNHEY, CDR2 SMNVEV (reference sequence). Trimming left V 6 bases short and J 2 bases short, with 12 bases between. The CDR3 consists of 14 residues. Here the CDR3 DNA reads TGTGCCAGCAGAGTTTCTTGGGCCACAGATACGCAGTATTTT. The encoded protein is CASRVSWATDTQYF.

This clone was seen just once. V usage is TRBV11-2 and J usage is TRBJ1-4, with a weak D call TRBD1 (6 bases). The CDR3 extends over 15 amino acids. CDR1 is SGHAT and CDR2 is FQNNGV in the germline V gene. Trimming cost V 6 bases and J 7 bases, with 18 bases left between them. CDR3 bases: TGTGCCAGCAGTCTAGGGGGGGGCGAGCGTGAAAAACTGTTTTTT. The encoded protein is CASSLGGGEREKLFF. The full variable domain, rest sourced from reference TRBV11-2 and TRBJ1-4, is EAGVAQSPRYKIIEKRQSVAFWCNPISGHATLYWYQQILGQGPKLLIQFQNNGVVDDSQLPKDRFSAERLKGVDSTLKIQPAKLEDSAVYLCASSLGGGEREKLFFGSGTQLSVL.

V and J are TRBV4-3 and TRBJ2-2; possible D gene TRBD1, 5 bases. V was cut by 0 bases and J by 4 bases, with 9 bases left in between. Germline V CDR1 and CDR2: LGHNA, YSLEER. The CDR3 has 15 residues. The CDR3 sequence: CASSQDPGITGELFF. CDR3 coding DNA: TGCGCCAGCAGCCAAGATCCAGGGATCACCGGGGAGCTGTTTTTT.

V is TRBV24-1 and J is TRBJ2-1; possible D gene TRBD2, 5 bases. Germline values: CDR1 KGHDR, CDR2 SFDVKD. The CDR3 loop spans 14 amino acids. V lost 1 base to trimming and J lost 5 bases, with 8 bases between them. DNA of the CDR3: TGTGCCACCAGTGATTTAAGCGGCAACAATGAGCAGTTCTTC. It translates to CATSDLSGNNEQFF.

The rearrangement links TRBV5-1 to TRBJ2-7, with D possibly matching TRBD1 (5 bases). The germline V and J ends were trimmed by 0 bases and 5 bases, with 6 bases remaining between them. The CDR3 is made up of 12 amino acids. Per the germline V gene, CDR1 is SGHRS and CDR2 is YFSETQ. The DNA for the CDR3 is TGCGCCAGCAGCTTGGTAGGGGACGAGCAGTACGTC. Its translation: CASSLVGDEQYV.